Each of the 26 T cell receptor beta chains below was sequenced from the same sample in a study of technical replicates of blood from a handful of donors. Measured with immunoSEQ multiplex PCR; TCRdb has only the in-frame clones, and not every one. The data show about 14,000 clones, with approximately 80% seen just once and about 12% held by the top ten. Sequenced input: PBMCs. The source is a human donor in good health.

This rearrangement joins TRBV29-1 to TRBJ1-1; D gene uncertain. CDR3 length equals 12 residues. From germline, CDR1 is SQVTM and CDR2 ANQGSEA. V dropped 5 bases and J dropped 3 bases, with 10 bases sitting between them. The CDR3 region has the DNA TGCAGCGTTCTAAAATCTGACACTGAAGCTTTCTTT. This sequence encodes CSVLKSDTEAFF.

The chain links TRBV7-8 to TRBJ2-2; maybe TRBD2 (6 bases). In germline, CDR1 is SGHVS, CDR2 FQNEAQ. CDR3 size: 14 residues. With 8 bases removed from V and 2 bases from J, the gap between germline ends came to 12 bases. CDR3 sequence (DNA): TGTGCCAGCCGTCTCGGGGGTAACACCGGGGAGCTGTTTTTT. Amino acid sequence: CASRLGGNTGELFF.

This chain uses TRBV11-2 with TRBJ1-1, with D perhaps matching TRBD1 (5 bases). The ends were cut back, 5 bases at V and 6 bases at J, with 10 bases in the middle. The CDR3 totals 12 residues. Germline lookup yields CDR1 SGHAT and CDR2 FQNNGV. For the CDR3, the DNA is TGTGCCAGCAGCCTCAGGGAGGCTGAAGCTTTCTTT. As protein: CASSLREAEAFF.

The chain joins TRBV5-4 to TRBJ1-2, with D possibly TRBD1 on 6 matching bases. The V end lost 2 bases, the J end lost 1 base, and 15 bases lay between the germline ends. This CDR3 has 16 residues. The germline gives CDR1 SGHNT, CDR2 YYREEE (reference sequence). The CDR3 DNA reads as TGTGCCAGCAGCTTCACTCAGGGGATCGTTAACTATGGCTACACCTTC. It is translated as CASSFTQGIVNYGYTF.

The V gene is TRBV6-1, the J gene TRBJ2-3; 9 bases map to TRBD2. The CDR3 extends over 15 amino acids. The germline gives CDR1 MNHNS, CDR2 SASEGT. J lost 8 bases, V lost 3 bases, and 9 bases had no gene match. CDR3 nucleotides: TGTGCCAGCAGTGAGTATAGCGGGAGCACGGGTACGCAGTATTTT. Its protein is CASSEYSGSTGTQYF.

This clone was found once. The gene calls are TRBV4-2 and TRBJ1-3; 7 bases line up with TRBD1. The ends lost 1 base at V and 0 bases at J; junction bases unmatched: 3. Germline lookup yields CDR1 LGHNA and CDR2 YNFKEQ. There are 16 residues in the CDR3. The CDR3 sequence is CASSQVGGDSGNTIYF. The CDR3 DNA is TGTGCCAGCAGCCAAGTAGGGGGCGACTCTGGAAACACCATATATTTT.

The rearrangement uses TRBV29-1 and TRBJ2-5, with 7 positions matching TRBD2. This CDR3 is built from 17 residues. Trimming took 3 bases from V and 1 from J; bases not matched to a gene: 14. CDR1 SQVTM and CDR2 ANQGSEA come from the germline V gene. The CDR3 DNA reads as TGCAGCGTTGATTTTCACATAGGGAGGGTCGTCCAAGAGACCCAGTACTTC. This encodes CSVDFHIGRVVQETQYF.

This chain connects TRBV7-8 to TRBJ1-1, with 12 bases aligning to TRBD1. This CDR3 has 17 amino acids. Germline CDR1 SGHVS, CDR2 FQNEAQ. V lost 6 bases to trimming and J lost 4 bases; unmatched junction nucleotides: 12. This chain's CDR3 is CASRPGQGARVSTEAFF. The CDR3 nucleotides read TGTGCCAGCAGACCGGGACAGGGGGCGCGGGTAAGCACTGAAGCTTTCTTT.

A few counts support this clone. The genes are TRBV4-2 and TRBJ2-1; weak D call: TRBD2 (5 bases). This CDR3 is 17 amino acids long. Trimming removed 0 bases from V and 0 bases from J, with 12 bases in between. Germline CDR1 reads LGHNA; CDR2 reads YNFKEQ. The CDR3 DNA reads TGTGCCAGCAGCCAAGATGAGGGTCGGAGCTCCTACAATGAGCAGTTCTTC. It translates to CASSQDEGRSSYNEQFF.

The chain links TRBV5-1 to TRBJ2-2; tentatively, D is TRBD2 (7 bases). CDR1 is SGHRS and CDR2 is YFSETQ in the germline V gene. Deletions cut 4 bases from V and 5 bases from J, with 24 bases between. This CDR3 region has 18 residues. In DNA, the CDR3 is TGCGCCAGCAGCCCGGGGGGCGTAACTAGTCGACGGACCGGGGAGCTGTTTTTT. Protein product: CASSPGGVTSRRTGELFF.

This chain joins TRBV27 and TRBJ2-7; 8 positions agree with TRBD2. There are 16 residues in the CDR3. Germline V gene data show CDR1 as MNHEY and CDR2 as SMNVEV (reference sequence). Trimming removed 5 bases from V and 5 bases from J; junction bases left unmatched: 14. In DNA, the CDR3 is TGTGCCAGCAGTCGAAACACGGGACTAGTCAGCCACGAGCAGTACTTC. Protein product: CASSRNTGLVSHEQYF.

J is TRBJ2-5 and V is TRBV28; weak D call: TRBD2 (6 bases). The CDR3 extends over 15 amino acids. V gave up 1 base and J gave up 1 base, with 10 bases separating them. Germline CDR1 reads MDHEN; CDR2 reads SYDVKM. The CDR3 sequence is CASSLYGGVQETQYF. In DNA form, the CDR3 reads TGTGCCAGCAGTTTATATGGCGGGGTCCAAGAGACCCAGTACTTC.

The rearrangement uses TRBV11-2 and TRBJ2-7; 7 nucleotides line up with TRBD2. Germline values: CDR1 SGHAT, CDR2 FQNNGV. The length of the CDR3 is 15 residues. V shed 5 bases and J 2 bases; nucleotides not matched to a gene: 9. In nucleotides, the CDR3 is TGTGCCAGCAGCCTCGCTAGCGGTCAGACCTACGAGCAGTACTTC. Translating it yields CASSLASGQTYEQYF.

The gene calls are TRBV5-1 and TRBJ1-5; 8 nucleotides line up with TRBD1. This CDR3 region has 16 residues. Germline V lookup: CDR1 SGHRS, CDR2 YFSETQ. V lost 1 base and J lost 0; bases outside the gene matches: 3. The CDR3 DNA reads as TGCGCCAGCAGCTTGACGACAGGGGATAGCAATCAGCCCCAGCATTTT. It encodes CASSLTTGDSNQPQHF.

The gene calls are TRBV30 and TRBJ1-1, with D perhaps matching TRBD1 (6 bases). The germline V gene has CDR1 GTSNPN and CDR2 SVGIG (reference sequence). V gave up 0 bases and J gave up 2 bases, with 10 bases separating them. This CDR3 region has 14 residues. The CDR3 DNA reads as TGTGCCTGGAGTGTACGGACAGTAAACACTGAAGCTTTCTTT. Its protein product is CAWSVRTVNTEAFF.

The chain uses TRBV11-3 and TRBJ2-1; D perhaps matches TRBD2 (6 bases). The ends were cut back, 5 bases at V and 0 bases at J, with 11 bases in the middle. CDR1 is SGHNT, CDR2 YENEEA, per germline. CDR3 size: 15 residues. Written as DNA, the CDR3 is TGTGCCAGCAGCACCCGGGGGAGCTCCTACAATGAGCAGTTCTTC. Its protein product is CASSTRGSSYNEQFF. The full variable domain, completed using reference TRBV11-3 and TRBJ2-1, is EAGVVQSPRYKIIEKKQPVAFWCNPISGHNTLYWYLQNLGQGPELLIRYENEEAVDDSQLPKDRFSAERLKGVDSTLKIQPAELGDSAVYLCASSTRGSSYNEQFFGPGTRLTVL.

The chain links TRBV7-9 to TRBJ1-3, with 10 positions matching TRBD1. This CDR3 has 16 amino acids. The germline V gene has CDR1 SEHNR and CDR2 FQNEAQ (reference sequence). J lost 3 bases, V lost 5 bases, and 7 bases had no gene match. The CDR3 here is CASSRGTGDGGNTIYF. In nucleotides, the CDR3 is TGTGCCAGCAGCCGAGGGACAGGGGATGGTGGAAACACCATATATTTT.

This clone has a handful of counts. The chain has TRBV6-1 and TRBJ2-2, with 10 bases identical to TRBD2. V lost 2 bases, J lost 11 bases, and 11 bases stayed unmatched. The length of the CDR3 is 16 residues. From germline, CDR1 is MNHNS and CDR2 SASEGT. This chain's CDR3 is CASSEFPSGSFGELFF. DNA for the CDR3: TGTGCCAGCAGTGAATTTCCTAGCGGGAGTTTCGGTGAGCTGTTTTTT.

This clone was detected only once. The chain uses TRBV30 and TRBJ2-7, with 9 bases aligning to TRBD2. Germline-derived CDR1 and CDR2 are GTSNPN and SVGIG (reference sequence). The CDR3 loop spans 15 amino acids. V gave up 2 bases and J gave up 7 bases; unmatched junction bases: 12. The CDR3 nucleotides are TGTGCCTGGAGTAGGGCGGCGGGAGGGCCTTGGGAGCAGTACTTC. This encodes CAWSRAAGGPWEQYF.

The genes are TRBV29-1 and TRBJ2-2; the D is unclear. The CDR3 has 14 residues. Germline lookup yields CDR1 SQVTM and CDR2 ANQGSEA. V lost 6 bases, J lost 2 bases, and 13 bases lay in between. Here the CDR3 DNA reads TGCAGCGTCTCCGGGTCGACTAACACCGGGGAGCTGTTTTTT. Amino acids: CSVSGSTNTGELFF.

The rearrangement links TRBV5-8 to TRBJ2-7; maybe TRBD2 (6 bases). V was trimmed by 5 bases and J by 1 base, leaving 16 bases between them. The CDR3 length is 15 residues. Germline-derived CDR1 and CDR2 are SGHTS and YDEGEE. The CDR3 loop reads CASSRTGGRSYEQYF. CDR3 coding DNA: TGTGCCAGCAGTCGGACTGGGGGGAGGTCCTACGAGCAGTACTTC.

The chain joins TRBV19 to TRBJ2-1; D might be TRBD1 (6 bases). Between the trimmed V and J ends, which lost 5 bases and 4 bases, there was a span of 9 bases. Germline V CDR1 and CDR2: LNHDA, SQIVND (reference sequence). CDR3 length: 13 amino acids. CDR3 nucleotides: TGTGCCAGTAGTCCCGGGACATACAATGAGCAGTTCTTC. Its protein product is CASSPGTYNEQFF.

The sample holds one count of this clone. This chain joins TRBV28 and TRBJ1-3; 8 nucleotides align to TRBD1. From germline, CDR1 is MDHEN and CDR2 SYDVKM. The junction had 5 bases not matched to a gene; V was cut back by 6 bases and J by 4 bases. The CDR3 covers 14 residues. CDR3 DNA: TGTGCCAGCAGGACCGGGACAGGCGGAAACACCATATATTTT. This gives the protein CASRTGTGGNTIYF.

The CDR3 loop reads CASSFSRRSDEQYF. DNA for the CDR3: TGTGCCAGCAGTTTCTCGCGCAGGTCAGACGAGCAGTACTTC. This chain connects TRBV25-1 to TRBJ2-7, with unresolved D. Germline V gene data show CDR1 as MGHDK and CDR2 as SYGVNS. The CDR3 has 14 residues. Trimming shortened V by 5 bases and J by 5 bases, and 16 bases separated the two germline ends.

The chain is built from TRBV19 and TRBJ1-1; a possible D gene is TRBD1 (5 bases). V was trimmed by 1 base and J by 4 bases, leaving 13 bases between them. The CDR3 contains 15 residues. The germline gives CDR1 LNHDA, CDR2 SQIVND (reference sequence). The chain's CDR3 is CASSIGGVLGTEAFF. CDR3 nucleotide sequence: TGTGCCAGTAGTATAGGGGGGGTTTTGGGCACTGAAGCTTTCTTT. The full variable domain, its missing parts supplied by reference TRBV19 and TRBJ1-1, is DGGITQSPKYLFRKEGQNVTLSCEQNLNHDAMYWYRQDPGQGLRLIYYSQIVNDFQKGDIAEGYSVSREKKESFPLTVTSAQKNPTAFYLCASSIGGVLGTEAFFGQGTRLTVV.

This chain joins TRBV7-9 and TRBJ2-7; weak D call: TRBD1 (6 bases). Germline lookup yields CDR1 SEHNR and CDR2 FQNEAQ (reference sequence). The ends were cut back, 4 bases at V and 0 bases at J, with 10 bases in the middle. The CDR3 is 14 amino acids. CDR3 DNA sequence: TGTGCCAGCAGCTCTGGACAGAACTCCTACGAGCAGTACTTC. Its protein is CASSSGQNSYEQYF.